The 9 T cell receptor beta chains below come from one sample, sequenced in a study of blood T cell repertoires in COVID-19. Sequencing used immunoSEQ multiplex PCR; TCRdb keeps in-frame clones, though not all of them. The table lists roughly 220,000 clones, approximately 86% of them singletons. The sequencing sample was made of PBMCs or T cells enriched from blood (not recorded which). The receptors originated from a woman aged 50 to 60 with acute COVID-19.

The chain carries TRBV6-2 or TRBV6-3 and TRBJ2-7, with 8 bases lining up with TRBD2. Germline values: CDR1 MNHEY, CDR2 SVGEGT. This CDR3 is built from 15 residues. With 6 bases clipped from V and 2 bases from J, the junction kept 9 bases outside the gene matches. CDR3 DNA: TGTGCCAGCAGCACACTAGCGGAAAAACCCTACGAGCAGTACTTC. It yields the protein CASSTLAEKPYEQYF.

The chain employs TRBV28 and TRBJ2-3, with TRBD2 as a possible D gene (7 bases). CDR3 length: 16 amino acids. Between the trimmed V and J ends, which lost 6 bases and 2 bases, there was a span of 18 bases. Germline CDR1 and CDR2: MDHEN and SYDVKM. CDR3 DNA sequence: TGTGCCAGCAGCTCGGGGGCTAGCGGCCCCACAGATACGCAGTATTTT. Translating gives CASSSGASGPTDTQYF. Together with reference TRBV28 and TRBJ2-3, the CDR3 gives the full variable domain: DVKVTQSSRYLVKRTGEKVFLECVQDMDHENMFWYRQDPGLGLRLIYFSYDVKMKEKGDIPEGYSVSREKKERFSLILESASTNQTSMYLCASSSGASGPTDTQYFGPGTRLTVL.

The chain recombines TRBV11-2 with TRBJ1-4; D remains ambiguous. Germline V lookup: CDR1 SGHAT, CDR2 FQNNGV. The CDR3 is 14 residues long. Trimming took off 5 bases at V and 7 bases at J, with 14 bases between the two ends. The CDR3 is CASSLSVAVEKLFF. The CDR3 DNA is TGTGCCAGCAGCCTGTCCGTTGCGGTTGAAAAACTGTTTTTT.

The J gene is TRBJ1-4, the V gene TRBV7-2; tentative D call: TRBD1 (5 bases). CDR3 size: 17 residues. V was shortened by 3 bases and J by 0 bases, with 14 bases between the two germline ends. CDR1 is SGHTA and CDR2 is FQGNSA in the germline V gene. This chain's CDR3 is CASSFRVVLSTNEKLFF. Here the CDR3 DNA reads TGTGCCAGCAGCTTCAGGGTCGTTTTATCAACTAATGAAAAACTGTTTTTT.

J is TRBJ1-2 and V is TRBV28; TRBD1 might be the D (6 bases). Germline CDR1 and CDR2: MDHEN and SYDVKM. V was cut by 5 bases and J by 3 bases, with 13 bases left in between. The CDR3 consists of 14 residues. The CDR3 loop reads CASSPWTAYYGYTF. CDR3 in DNA: TGTGCCAGCAGTCCCTGGACAGCCTACTATGGCTACACCTTC.

The rearrangement joins TRBV4-2 to TRBJ2-5; 8 nucleotides match TRBD2. Germline CDR1 and CDR2: LGHNA and YNFKEQ. There are 15 residues in the CDR3. V was pared by 2 bases and J by 4 bases, with 6 bases of the junction left unmatched. CDR3 amino acids: CASSQPQAGGETQYF. In nucleotides, the CDR3 is TGTGCCAGCAGCCAACCCCAGGCGGGAGGAGAGACCCAGTACTTC.

V and J are TRBV10-2 and TRBJ2-1; 14 bases match TRBD2. CDR3 length: 14 residues. Germline loops: CDR1 WSHSY, CDR2 SAAADI. The ends lost 8 bases at V and 9 bases at J; junction bases unmatched: 6. The CDR3: CASRLAGGPGEQFF. CDR3 nucleotide sequence: TGCGCCAGCCGACTAGCGGGAGGGCCGGGTGAGCAGTTCTTC.

CDR3 protein: CATSGWDRVNEKLFF. The DNA of the CDR3 is TGTGCCACCAGTGGATGGGACAGGGTAAATGAAAAACTGTTTTTT. The chain joins TRBV15 to TRBJ1-4, with 9 nucleotides matching TRBD1. The CDR3 is 15 residues long. Germline V gene lookup returns CDR1 LNHNV and CDR2 YYDKDF (reference sequence). J lost 5 bases, V lost 6 bases, and 7 bases had no gene match.

Turning to this clone: This same CDR3 is encoded by further DNA sequences in the sample. The rearrangement uses TRBV28 and TRBJ2-1, with TRBD2 identical over 8 bases. V was pared by 6 bases and J by 0 bases, with 4 bases of the junction left unmatched. Germline V gene data show CDR1 as MDHEN and CDR2 as SYDVKM. The CDR3 has 15 residues. CDR3 loop: CASRRSGSSYNEQFF. The CDR3 DNA is TGTGCCAGCAGGCGGAGCGGGAGCTCCTACAATGAGCAGTTCTTC.